This T cell receptor (beta chain) emerged from a study of T-cell memory formation after mild COVID-19. In TCRdb, the 5' RACE reads were re-called with MiXCR into one record per CDR3 protein. The data hold 500,000 to 600,000 distinct CDR3 sequences, with roughly 18% observed a single time. Concerning this clonotype itself: Its antigen is unidentified.

Study findings and constraints: Clones contracting over day 15 to 85 were CD4/CD8 balanced, with later expanders leaning CD4+.

V lost 6 bases and J 0 bases, leaving 12 bases between the germline ends. CDR3 length equals 14 residues. Germline V gives CDR1 SNHLY, CDR2 FYNNEI. Sequencing was carried out using PBMCs or a T cell subset sorted from them (not recorded which). The chain couples TRBV2 to TRBJ2-7, with unresolved D. This receptor was obtained from an adult woman who had mild COVID-19 (a few samples of this study predate the infection). Cell type and time point are not known. The CDR3 loop reads CASRFSAASYEQYF. The CDR3 DNA reads as TGTGCCAGCAGGTTTTCGGCGGCCTCCTACGAGCAGTACTTC.